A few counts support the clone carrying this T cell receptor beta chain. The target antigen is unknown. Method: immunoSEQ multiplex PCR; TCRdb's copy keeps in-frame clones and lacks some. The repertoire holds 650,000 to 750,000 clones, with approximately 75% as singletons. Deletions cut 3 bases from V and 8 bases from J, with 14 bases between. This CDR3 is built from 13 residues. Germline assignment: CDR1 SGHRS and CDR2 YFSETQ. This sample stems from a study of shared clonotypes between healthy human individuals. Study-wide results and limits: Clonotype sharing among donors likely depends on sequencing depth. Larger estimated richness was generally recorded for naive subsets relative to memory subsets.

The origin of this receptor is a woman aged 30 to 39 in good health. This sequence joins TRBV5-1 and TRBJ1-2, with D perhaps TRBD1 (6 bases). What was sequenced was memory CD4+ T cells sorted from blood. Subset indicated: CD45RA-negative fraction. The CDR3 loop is CASSWQGMEGYTF. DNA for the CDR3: TGCGCCAGCAGCTGGCAGGGGATGGAGGGCTACACCTTC. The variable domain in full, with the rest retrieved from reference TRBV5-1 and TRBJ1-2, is KAGVTQTPRYLIKTRGQQVTLSCSPISGHRSVSWYQQTPGQGLQFLFEYFSETQRNKGNFPGRFSGRQFSNSRSEMNVSTLELGDSALYLCASSWQGMEGYTFGSGTRLTVV.